This TCR beta chain derives from a study of T-cell reconstitution after alpha-beta-depleted transplantation in children. General study findings and limits: Newly produced T cells mostly provided counts and TCRbeta diversity after one year, as hyperexpanded clones declined.

V was trimmed by 4 bases and J by 4 bases, leaving 11 bases between them. Germline CDR1 reads SGHTA; CDR2 reads FQGNSA. The CDR3 has 13 amino acids. As it was prepared, the TCRbeta library received unique molecular identifiers. TCRdb passed the PCR reads through MiXCR, listing each CDR3 protein once. The table lists approximately 97,000 distinct CDR3 sequences, under 9% of them singletons. This clonotype was seen many times. Its cognate antigen is unknown. This clonotype was obtained from a boy younger than 10 with acute lymphoblastic leukemia, due to receive a stem cell transplant. The chain joins TRBV7-2 to TRBJ2-7; D possibly corresponds to TRBD1 (6 bases). Here the sequenced sample was PBMCs, taken before TCRalphabeta/CD19-depleted stem cell transplant. The CDR3 protein is CASSSLQGYEQYF. CDR3 sequence (DNA): TGTGCCAGCAGCTCCTTACAGGGTTACGAGCAGTACTTC.